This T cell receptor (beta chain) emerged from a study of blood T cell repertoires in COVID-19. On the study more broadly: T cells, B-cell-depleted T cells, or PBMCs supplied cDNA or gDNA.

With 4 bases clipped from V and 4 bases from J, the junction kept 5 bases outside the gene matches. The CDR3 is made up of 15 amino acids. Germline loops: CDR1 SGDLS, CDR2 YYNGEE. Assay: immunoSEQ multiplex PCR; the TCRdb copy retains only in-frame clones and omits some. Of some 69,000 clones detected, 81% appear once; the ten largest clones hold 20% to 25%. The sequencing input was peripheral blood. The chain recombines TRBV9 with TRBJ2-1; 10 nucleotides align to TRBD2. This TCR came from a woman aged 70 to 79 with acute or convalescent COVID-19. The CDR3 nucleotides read TGTGCCAGCAGCCCCCGGACTAGCGGTTACAATGAGCAGTTCTTC. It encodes CASSPRTSGYNEQFF.